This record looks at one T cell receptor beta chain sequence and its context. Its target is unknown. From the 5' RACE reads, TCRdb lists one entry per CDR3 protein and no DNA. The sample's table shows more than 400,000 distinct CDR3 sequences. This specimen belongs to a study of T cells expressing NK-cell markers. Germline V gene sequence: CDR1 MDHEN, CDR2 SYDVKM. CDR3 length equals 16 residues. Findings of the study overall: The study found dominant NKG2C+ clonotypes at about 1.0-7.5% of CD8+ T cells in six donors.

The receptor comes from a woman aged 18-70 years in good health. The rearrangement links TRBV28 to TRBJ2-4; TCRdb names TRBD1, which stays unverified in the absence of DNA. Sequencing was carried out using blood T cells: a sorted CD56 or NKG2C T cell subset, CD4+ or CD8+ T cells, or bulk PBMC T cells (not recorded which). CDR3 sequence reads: CASSLYEGAAKNIQYF. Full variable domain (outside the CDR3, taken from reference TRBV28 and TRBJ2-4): DVKVTQSSRYLVKRTGEKVFLECVQDMDHENMFWYRQDPGLGLRLIYFSYDVKMKEKGDIPEGYSVSREKKERFSLILESASTNQTSMYLCASSLYEGAAKNIQYFGAGTRLSVL.